This passage covers 18 T cell receptor beta chains from one sample sequenced in a study of cytomegalovirus exposure and HLA in healthy donors. With 60 Vbeta and 13 Jbeta primers, the PCR was carried out. Clones were read by immunoSEQ multiplex PCR, and TCRdb kept only the in-frame ones, dropping some. The repertoire holds about 200,000 clones, with approximately 83% as singletons. What was sequenced was PBMCs. These receptors were taken from a boy aged 2 to 10 in good health and CMV-seronegative.

V gene TRBV19 combines with J gene TRBJ1-1; D possibly corresponds to TRBD1 (6 bases). The CDR3 totals 12 residues. Per germline, CDR1 LNHDA and CDR2 SQIVND (reference sequence). V lost 4 bases, J lost 10 bases, and 13 bases lay in between. In DNA form, the CDR3 reads TGTGCCAGTAGTACAGGGGAAGCCTCAGCTTTCTTT. It specifies CASSTGEASAFF.

The chain employs TRBV2 and TRBJ2-7; D possibly corresponds to TRBD2 (5 bases). V shed 2 bases and J shed 0 bases, with 20 bases lying between them. The CDR3 consists of 18 residues. Germline values: CDR1 SNHLY, CDR2 FYNNEI. The CDR3 sequence: CASSETKGRGQSSYEQYF. The CDR3 DNA is TGTGCCAGCAGTGAAACTAAGGGTCGGGGTCAAAGCTCCTACGAGCAGTACTTC. The full variable domain, rest sourced from reference TRBV2 and TRBJ2-7, is EPEVTQTPSHQVTQMGQEVILRCVPISNHLYFYWYRQILGQKVEFLVSFYNNEISEKSEIFDDQFSVERPDGSNFTLKIRSTKLEDSAMYFCASSETKGRGQSSYEQYFGPGTRLTVT.

The genes are TRBV18 and TRBJ2-5; 8 positions match TRBD2. The J call may be wrong; the DNA end is better matched by TRBJ2-7. The CDR3 spans 15 residues. Germline V lookup: CDR1 KGHSH, CDR2 LQKENI. For the CDR3, the DNA is TGTGCCAGCTCAGACACTAGCGGATACTCCTACGAGCAGTACTTC. Its protein is CASSDTSGYSYEQYF.

The chain employs TRBV9 and TRBJ2-2, with a weak D call TRBD2 (6 bases). This CDR3 contains 17 residues. V was clipped by 3 bases and J by 6 bases, with 21 bases between them. The germline gives CDR1 SGDLS, CDR2 YYNGEE. CDR3 nucleotides: TGTGCCAGCAGCGCCGGGGGAGGTCGGGTAAGGTCCGGGGAGCTGTTTTTT. Translated: CASSAGGGRVRSGELFF.

The J gene is TRBJ2-3, the V gene TRBV14; 8 nucleotides match TRBD2. The germline CDR1 and CDR2 sequences are SGHDN and FVKESK. V trimming: 3 bases; J trimming: 0 bases; junction bases outside the gene matches: 8. The CDR3 spans 17 residues. The CDR3 DNA follows: TGTGCCAGCAGCCAGATGGCTAGCGGGTATAGCACAGATACGCAGTATTTT. Translating gives CASSQMASGYSTDTQYF. Full variable domain (rest looked up from reference TRBV14 and TRBJ2-3): EAGVTQFPSHSVIEKGQTVTLRCDPISGHDNLYWYRRVMGKEIKFLLHFVKESKQDESGMPNNRFLAERTGGTYSTLKVQPAELEDSGVYFCASSQMASGYSTDTQYFGPGTRLTVL.

V and J are TRBV7-9 and TRBJ2-2; 9 bases align to TRBD1. This CDR3 has 15 residues. V shed 6 bases, J shed 5 bases, and the junction held 7 bases outside the gene matches. CDR1 SEHNR and CDR2 FQNEAQ come from the germline V gene (reference sequence). In DNA, the CDR3 is TGTGCCAGCAGTTCCGGGACAGGGTCTACCGGGGAGCTGTTTTTT. It encodes CASSSGTGSTGELFF.

The chain has TRBV18 and TRBJ2-2; 9 nucleotides align to TRBD1. Germline assignment: CDR1 KGHSH and CDR2 LQKENI. J was trimmed by 4 bases and V by 11 bases; bases with no gene match: 11. The CDR3 length is 15 residues. Written as DNA, the CDR3 is TGTGCCGGTAGACTCGGGACAGGGCTCACCGGGGAGCTGTTTTTT. Protein: CAGRLGTGLTGELFF.

The rearrangement links TRBV7-2 to TRBJ2-2; 10 bases are shared with TRBD1. The CDR3 covers 17 residues. Germline CDR1 SGHTA, CDR2 FQGNSA. V shed 0 bases, J shed 4 bases, and the junction held 5 bases outside the gene matches. CDR3 nucleotide sequence: TGTGCCAGCAGCTTAGCCCCGGGACAGGGGTTCACCGGGGAGCTGTTTTTT. Amino acids: CASSLAPGQGFTGELFF.

The chain has TRBV11-2 and TRBJ1-1, with a tentative D call TRBD1 (6 bases). CDR1 SGHAT and CDR2 FQNNGV come from the germline V gene. Trimming pared 1 base from V and 11 bases from J, leaving 14 bases between. There are 13 residues in the CDR3. The CDR3 here is CASSLGGPGEAFF. The CDR3 region has the DNA TGTGCCAGCAGCTTAGGGGGACCAGGGGAGGCTTTCTTT. Variable domain in full (rest from reference TRBV11-2 and TRBJ1-1): EAGVAQSPRYKIIEKRQSVAFWCNPISGHATLYWYQQILGQGPKLLIQFQNNGVVDDSQLPKDRFSAERLKGVDSTLKIQPAKLEDSAVYLCASSLGGPGEAFFGQGTRLTVV.

The rearrangement joins TRBV5-1 to TRBJ1-6, with TRBD1 as a possible D gene (6 bases). Looked up from germline, CDR1 is SGHRS and CDR2 is YFSETQ. The length of the CDR3 is 14 residues. The germline V and J ends were trimmed by 4 bases and 8 bases, with 13 bases remaining between them. Here the CDR3 reads CASSPDREDSPLHF. The DNA for the CDR3 is TGCGCCAGCAGCCCGGACAGAGAGGATTCACCCCTCCACTTT.

V gene TRBV6-1 combines with J gene TRBJ2-3; TRBD1 matches 11 bases. The CDR3 length is 13 residues. Per the germline V gene, CDR1 is MNHNS and CDR2 is SASEGT. The J segment lost 3 bases and the V segment lost 11 bases, leaving 4 bases of the junction unmatched. CDR3 protein: CAGGQGATDTQYF. The CDR3 nucleotides read TGTGCCGGCGGACAGGGGGCAACAGATACGCAGTATTTT.

J is TRBJ1-4 and V is TRBV4-1; 7 nucleotides match TRBD1. Germline assignment: CDR1 MGHRA and CDR2 YSYEKL. V was clipped by 1 base and J by 3 bases; unmatched bases: 2. This CDR3 contains 15 residues. The CDR3 region is CASSQVTGANEKLFF. The CDR3 DNA is TGCGCCAGCAGCCAAGTCACAGGGGCTAATGAAAAACTGTTTTTT.

With regard to this clone: The same CDR3 is also encoded by other DNA sequences in this sample. This rearrangement joins TRBV10-3 to TRBJ1-6; TRBD1 might be the D (6 bases). From germline, CDR1 is ENHRY and CDR2 SYGVKD. V gave up 0 bases and J gave up 7 bases, with 7 bases separating them. This CDR3 has 14 residues. Written as DNA, the CDR3 is TGTGCCATCAGTGAGTCGAGGGGGAATTCACCCCTCCACTTT. As protein: CAISESRGNSPLHF.

The rearrangement links TRBV6-1 to TRBJ2-5, with a weak D call TRBD2 (5 bases). V shed 8 bases and J shed 2 bases, with 15 bases lying between them. Germline assignment: CDR1 MNHNS and CDR2 SASEGT. This CDR3 contains 14 residues. CDR3 sequence (DNA): TGTGCCAGCGGTCTATCGAGGGTTCAAGAGACCCAGTACTTC. This translates into CASGLSRVQETQYF.

The gene calls are TRBV7-9 and TRBJ2-1; weak D call: TRBD1 (7 bases). CDR3 length: 16 residues. The V gene's germline CDR1 is SEHNR and CDR2 FQNEAQ (reference sequence). Trimming removed 2 bases from V and 5 bases from J, with 16 bases in between. The DNA for the CDR3 is TGTGCCAGCAGCTTACAGGGGGGATTGGGGGACAATGAGCAGTTCTTC. This encodes CASSLQGGLGDNEQFF.

This rearrangement joins TRBV5-1 to TRBJ2-3; TRBD1 is a possible D gene (6 bases). Germline loops: CDR1 SGHRS, CDR2 YFSETQ. This CDR3 has 15 amino acids. With 4 bases removed from V and 0 bases from J, the gap between germline ends came to 12 bases. CDR3 loop: CASSLGQTSTDTQYF. Written as DNA, the CDR3 is TGCGCCAGCAGCCTCGGACAGACTAGCACAGATACGCAGTATTTT.

The rearrangement joins TRBV11-2 to TRBJ1-1, with D uncertain. The ends were cut back, 4 bases at V and 0 bases at J, with 18 bases in the middle. Looked up from germline, CDR1 is SGHAT and CDR2 is FQNNGV. The length of the CDR3 is 17 residues. The CDR3 is CASSSGMVLGVNTEAFF. The CDR3 nucleotides read TGTGCCAGCAGCTCCGGGATGGTGCTCGGGGTGAACACTGAAGCTTTCTTT.

This rearrangement joins TRBV5-1 to TRBJ2-7; D might be TRBD1 (6 bases). The length of the CDR3 is 13 residues. Germline V gene data show CDR1 as SGHRS and CDR2 as YFSETQ. V dropped 1 base and J dropped 3 bases, with 8 bases sitting between them. The CDR3 reads CASSLLGHYEQYF. In DNA, the CDR3 is TGCGCCAGCAGCTTGTTGGGACACTACGAGCAGTACTTC.